The 32 T cell receptor beta chains below come from one sample, sequenced in a study of blood T cell repertoires in COVID-19 (dated by TCRdb to about 2020). The library was produced with the immunoSEQ multiplex PCR assay. Imported from immuneACCESS, the table was reduced by TCRdb to in-frame sequences with V and J called. These copies leave out some clones; in studies compared against another copy, an unresolved V gene accounts for under half, and the cause of the remainder is not known. Recorded for this sample are more than 40,000 clones; roughly 86% of them occurred a single time. The ten largest clonotypes hold 16% of the sample. The sequencing input was peripheral blood. Receptor source: a man between 60 and 75 years old with active or convalescent COVID-19.

This clone was seen more than once but under ten times. The V and J genes are TRBV5-6 and TRBJ2-5, with 8 bases that match TRBD1. The CDR3 is 15 residues long. From germline, CDR1 is SGHDT and CDR2 YYEEEE. J gave up 5 bases and V 6 bases, and 12 bases lay outside the gene matches. CDR3 bases: TGTGCCAGCAATAGACAGGGGCCCGCGCGGGAGACCCAGTACTTC. Its translation: CASNRQGPARETQYF.

The chain is built from TRBV5-4 and TRBJ2-3; D perhaps matches TRBD1 (7 bases). V gave up 0 bases and J gave up 2 bases, with 13 bases separating them. The germline V gene has CDR1 SGHNT and CDR2 YYREEE (reference sequence). The CDR3 loop spans 16 amino acids. DNA of the CDR3: TGTGCCAGCAGCTTGGCACCAGGGGGGTCCACAGATACGCAGTATTTT. It specifies CASSLAPGGSTDTQYF.

This chain connects TRBV10-3 to TRBJ2-3; 11 positions match TRBD2. CDR1 is ENHRY, CDR2 SYGVKD, per germline. The CDR3 sequence is 16 residues long. V dropped 2 bases and J dropped 2; count of bases not matched to a gene: 3. CDR3 in DNA: TGTGCCATCAGTGAGCCGGGACTAGCGGCCACAGATACGCAGTATTTT. Translated: CAISEPGLAATDTQYF.

The genes are TRBV19 and TRBJ2-3; 15 bases map to TRBD2. Losses at the gene ends were 4 bases for V and 6 bases for J; bases not matched to a gene: 5. Germline lookup yields CDR1 LNHDA and CDR2 SQIVND (reference sequence). This CDR3 contains 16 residues. Here the CDR3 reads CASSSKGLAGGDTQYF. CDR3 bases: TGTGCCAGTAGTAGCAAAGGACTAGCGGGGGGGGATACGCAGTATTTT.

CDR3 protein: CASTESQGELQETQYF. The CDR3 coding sequence is TGTGCCAGCACGGAGTCACAGGGGGAGCTACAAGAGACCCAGTACTTC. The V gene is TRBV6-6, the J gene TRBJ2-5; 8 nucleotides agree with TRBD1. In germline, CDR1 is MNHNY, CDR2 SVGAGI (reference sequence). The CDR3 covers 16 residues. Trimming cost V 7 bases and J 2 bases; bases outside gene matches: 12.

The chain recombines TRBV28 with TRBJ1-1; D perhaps matches TRBD1 (6 bases). CDR3 length: 12 residues. The V gene's germline CDR1 is MDHEN and CDR2 SYDVKM. With 5 bases removed from V and 10 bases from J, the gap between germline ends came to 14 bases. CDR3 in DNA: TGTGCCAGCAGTGGGCCTCAGGGGACAGCTTTCTTT. It encodes CASSGPQGTAFF.

This rearrangement joins TRBV6-1 to TRBJ1-6; 7 bases are a match to TRBD1. Germline lookup yields CDR1 MNHNS and CDR2 SASEGT. The CDR3 loop spans 17 amino acids. The V and J ends lost 3 bases and 0 bases, in that order; junction bases with no gene match: 5. As DNA, the CDR3 is TGTGCCAGCAGTGATCTCGGGACAGCCTCCTATAATTCACCCCTCCACTTT. Translation gives CASSDLGTASYNSPLHF.

This clone was counted once. This chain uses TRBV5-5 with TRBJ2-7; 8 bases fit TRBD2. With V trimmed by 3 bases and J by 7 bases, 9 bases remained unmatched. The CDR3 is 14 amino acids. From germline, CDR1 is SGHKS and CDR2 YYEKEE (reference sequence). The CDR3 region is CASSSSGTSLEQYF. The CDR3 region has the DNA TGTGCCAGCAGCTCCTCCGGGACTAGTTTGGAGCAGTACTTC. Variable domain in full (rest from reference TRBV5-5 and TRBJ2-7): DAGVTQSPTHLIKTRGQQVTLRCSPISGHKSVSWYQQVLGQGPQFIFQYYEKEERGRGNFPDRFSARQFPNYSSELNVNALLLGDSALYLCASSSSGTSLEQYFGPGTRLTVT.

The chain couples TRBV3-1 (or the pseudogene TRBV3-2) to TRBJ2-1; 9 nucleotides line up with TRBD2. The CDR3 is made up of 17 amino acids. Per germline, CDR1 LGHDT and CDR2 YNNKEL (reference sequence). J was trimmed by 7 bases and V by 0 bases; bases with no gene match: 10. The CDR3 region has the DNA TGTGCCAGCAGCCAAGATCTGCGGGGGGGGCCGCGGAATGAGCAGTTCTTC. Translated: CASSQDLRGGPRNEQFF.

The chain employs TRBV5-1 and TRBJ1-5; TRBD1 matches 7 bases. This CDR3 spans 14 amino acids. With 4 bases clipped from V and 7 bases from J, the junction kept 8 bases outside the gene matches. Germline-derived CDR1 and CDR2 are SGHRS and YFSETQ. The CDR3 is CASSPGQGGQPQHF. The CDR3 nucleotides are TGCGCCAGCAGCCCGGGCCAGGGGGGACAGCCCCAGCATTTT.

The chain uses TRBV30 and TRBJ1-4, with TRBD1 identical over 8 bases. Germline lookup yields CDR1 GTSNPN and CDR2 SVGIG (reference sequence). The length of the CDR3 is 17 residues. V shed 2 bases, J shed 3 bases, and the junction held 11 bases outside the gene matches. CDR3 sequence reads: CAWSPQGARGPNEKLFF. The CDR3 DNA reads as TGTGCCTGGAGTCCCCAGGGGGCCCGAGGACCTAATGAAAAACTGTTTTTT.

CDR3 bases: TGTGCCAGCAGCCTCCCGGGTGGACAGTTCTATGGCTACACCTTC. It codes for CASSLPGGQFYGYTF. V gene TRBV4-2 combines with J gene TRBJ1-2; D is perhaps TRBD1 (6 bases). Trimming cost V 4 bases and J 4 bases, with 16 bases left between them. This CDR3 contains 15 residues. Per the germline V gene, CDR1 is LGHNA and CDR2 is YNFKEQ.

This chain connects TRBV5-4 to TRBJ2-5; 12 bases align to TRBD2. With V trimmed by 4 bases and J by 3 bases, 7 bases remained unmatched. Germline-derived CDR1 and CDR2 are SGHNT and YYREEE (reference sequence). The CDR3 is 16 amino acids. For the CDR3, the DNA is TGTGCCAGCAGCCGGGCCGGACTAGCGGGGAAAGAGACCCAGTACTTC. Translated: CASSRAGLAGKETQYF.

This clone was detected only a few times. The V call is TRBV24-1, the J call TRBJ2-1, with D hard to call. The ends were cut back, 3 bases at V and 10 bases at J, with 12 bases in the middle. The CDR3 consists of 13 residues. Germline V gene lookup returns CDR1 KGHDR and CDR2 SFDVKD. Here the CDR3 reads CATSDTNHEEQFF. The CDR3 DNA reads TGTGCCACCAGTGATACAAATCACGAAGAGCAGTTCTTC.

This chain joins TRBV28 and TRBJ1-4; D gene ambiguous. Germline loops: CDR1 MDHEN, CDR2 SYDVKM. Trimming pared 5 bases from V and 0 bases from J, leaving 4 bases between. CDR3 length: 13 amino acids. The CDR3 reads CASSLATNEKLFF. The CDR3 DNA reads TGTGCCAGCAGTCTCGCAACTAATGAAAAACTGTTTTTT. The complete variable domain, with remaining parts taken from reference TRBV28 and TRBJ1-4, reads DVKVTQSSRYLVKRTGEKVFLECVQDMDHENMFWYRQDPGLGLRLIYFSYDVKMKEKGDIPEGYSVSREKKERFSLILESASTNQTSMYLCASSLATNEKLFFGSGTQLSVL.

V and J are TRBV29-1 and TRBJ1-2, with no clear D. V lost 3 bases and J 0 bases, leaving 11 bases between the germline ends. Per the germline V gene, CDR1 is SQVTM and CDR2 is ANQGSEA. The CDR3 has 14 amino acids. CDR3 in amino acids: CSVEVRGTNYGYTF. CDR3 bases: TGCAGCGTTGAGGTCCGGGGTACTAACTATGGCTACACCTTC. The whole variable domain, filled in from reference TRBV29-1 and TRBJ1-2, reads SAVISQKPSRDICQRGTSLTIQCQVDSQVTMMFWYRQQPGQSLTLIATANQGSEATYESGFVIDKFPISRPNLTFSTLTVSNMSPEDSSIYLCSVEVRGTNYGYTFGSGTRLTVV.

V and J are TRBV5-5 and TRBJ2-5; 13 bases agree with TRBD2. CDR3 size: 16 residues. The V and J ends lost 4 bases and 5 bases, in that order; junction bases with no gene match: 8. Germline-derived CDR1 and CDR2 are SGHKS and YYEKEE (reference sequence). This chain's CDR3 is CASSLRTSGGGETQYF. The CDR3 DNA reads TGTGCCAGCAGCCTACGGACTAGCGGGGGTGGGGAGACCCAGTACTTC.

The V and J genes are TRBV11-2 and TRBJ2-1; the D gene is possibly TRBD2 (7 bases). The CDR3 totals 16 residues. Germline assignment: CDR1 SGHAT and CDR2 FQNNGV. Trimming shortened V by 1 base and J by 6 bases, and 16 bases separated the two germline ends. The CDR3 reads CASSLVVGGGRNEQFF. CDR3 DNA: TGTGCCAGCAGCTTAGTGGTTGGGGGGGGCCGCAATGAGCAGTTCTTC.

This clone appeared a single time. J is TRBJ2-2 and V is TRBV6-6; 12 bases align to TRBD2. There are 16 residues in the CDR3. Trimming removed 7 bases from V and 7 bases from J; junction bases left unmatched: 10. Germline CDR1 MNHNY, CDR2 SVGAGI (reference sequence). Written as DNA, the CDR3 is TGTGCCAGCACCTCCCTAGCGGGGGGGCGTATCGGGGAGCTGTTTTTT. It specifies CASTSLAGGRIGELFF.

The genes are TRBV5-1 and TRBJ2-5; D gene uncertain. The V gene's germline CDR1 is SGHRS and CDR2 YFSETQ. Trimming took 2 bases from V and 4 from J, leaving 3 bases between them. The CDR3 sequence is 11 residues long. CDR3 coding DNA: TGCGCCAGCAGCTTCTCAGAGACCCAGTACTTC. It is translated as CASSFSETQYF.

This clone was picked up a small number of times. The chain recombines TRBV5-4 with TRBJ2-1; perhaps TRBD1 as D (7 bases). Looked up from germline, CDR1 is SGHNT and CDR2 is YYREEE (reference sequence). The CDR3 spans 14 residues. Trimming stripped 3 bases from V and 5 bases from J, with 12 bases between. The CDR3 bases are TGTGCCAGCAGCTGGGGGGACAGCGACAATGAGCAGTTCTTC. Its translation is CASSWGDSDNEQFF. Variable domain in full (rest from reference TRBV5-4 and TRBJ2-1): ETGVTQSPTHLIKTRGQQVTLRCSSQSGHNTVSWYQQALGQGPQFIFQYYREEENGRGNFPPRFSGLQFPNYSSELNVNALELDDSALYLCASSWGDSDNEQFFGPGTRLTVL.

The chain uses TRBV18 and TRBJ1-2; possible D gene TRBD1, 5 bases. The CDR3 runs to 15 residues. Trimming pared 3 bases from V and 6 bases from J, leaving 17 bases between. Germline-derived CDR1 and CDR2 are KGHSH and LQKENI. CDR3 sequence (DNA): TGTGCCAGCTCACCGGCCGGGGGGGGGAATGATGGCTACACCTTC. It yields the protein CASSPAGGGNDGYTF. Combining the CDR3 with reference TRBV18 and TRBJ1-2 gives the whole variable domain NAGVMQNPRHLVRRRGQEARLRCSPMKGHSHVYWYRQLPEEGLKFMVYLQKENIIDESGMPKERFSAEFPKEGPSILRIQQVVRGDSAAYFCASSPAGGGNDGYTFGSGTRLTVV.

V and J are TRBV19 and TRBJ2-3, with 10 bases aligning to TRBD2. The CDR3 extends over 16 amino acids. Looked up from germline, CDR1 is LNHDA and CDR2 is SQIVND (reference sequence). Losses at the gene ends were 3 bases for V and 4 bases for J; bases not matched to a gene: 7. CDR3 sequence reads: CASSIRTSGVADTQYF. The CDR3 DNA reads TGTGCCAGTAGTATTCGGACTAGCGGTGTCGCAGATACGCAGTATTTT.

The gene calls are TRBV5-1 and TRBJ2-7, with a weak D call TRBD1 (6 bases). This CDR3 region has 14 residues. The V end was cut by 0 bases, the J end by 3 bases, with 10 bases between. The germline V gene has CDR1 SGHRS and CDR2 YFSETQ. The CDR3 DNA follows: TGCGCCAGCAGCTTGGGGGACAACGTCTACGAGCAGTACTTC. Translation gives CASSLGDNVYEQYF. The entire variable domain, with the rest obtained from reference TRBV5-1 and TRBJ2-7, is as follows: KAGVTQTPRYLIKTRGQQVTLSCSPISGHRSVSWYQQTPGQGLQFLFEYFSETQRNKGNFPGRFSGRQFSNSRSEMNVSTLELGDSALYLCASSLGDNVYEQYFGPGTRLTVT.

This chain connects TRBV6-5 to TRBJ1-2; the D gene is possibly TRBD1 (6 bases). V was cut by 0 bases and J by 5 bases, with 13 bases left in between. CDR1 is MNHEY, CDR2 SVGAGI, per germline. The CDR3 runs 15 residues. In nucleotides, the CDR3 is TGTGCCAGCAGTTACTCGAGGCAGGGGCGGTATGGCTACACCTTC. It specifies CASSYSRQGRYGYTF.

V usage is TRBV4-1 and J usage is TRBJ2-3; 10 positions match TRBD2. This CDR3 is 18 amino acids long. V shed 1 base and J 1 base; nucleotides not matched to a gene: 8. Looked up from germline, CDR1 is MGHRA and CDR2 is YSYEKL. The CDR3 reads CASSQGAASGGRTDTQYF. CDR3 coding DNA: TGCGCCAGCAGCCAAGGTGCGGCTAGCGGGGGCCGCACAGATACGCAGTATTTT.

The chain combines TRBV18 with TRBJ1-1, with D unclear. The CDR3 length is 15 residues. Trimming pared 1 base from V and 4 bases from J, leaving 13 bases between. Germline CDR1 is KGHSH and CDR2 is LQKENI. The DNA of the CDR3 is TGTGCCAGCTCACCACGCCGAGGTTCTGGCACTGAAGCTTTCTTT. This gives the protein CASSPRRGSGTEAFF. Looking up the rest from reference TRBV18 and TRBJ1-1 gives the full variable domain: NAGVMQNPRHLVRRRGQEARLRCSPMKGHSHVYWYRQLPEEGLKFMVYLQKENIIDESGMPKERFSAEFPKEGPSILRIQQVVRGDSAAYFCASSPRRGSGTEAFFGQGTRLTVV.

V gene TRBV20-1 combines with J gene TRBJ2-7, with 11 bases lining up with TRBD2. The germline gives CDR1 DFQATT, CDR2 SNEGSKA (reference sequence). The CDR3 is 15 amino acids. The CDR3 sequence: CSGSIGLAGSYEQYF. In nucleotides, the CDR3 is TGCAGCGGTAGTATTGGACTAGCGGGTTCCTACGAGCAGTACTTC.

This chain uses TRBV4-1 with TRBJ2-1; the D is unclear. V dropped 1 base and J dropped 10 bases, with 5 bases sitting between them. Germline V gene sequence: CDR1 MGHRA, CDR2 YSYEKL. CDR3 size: 11 residues. The CDR3 loop reads CASSQGVEQFF. The CDR3 bases are TGCGCCAGCAGCCAAGGAGTCGAGCAGTTCTTC.

CDR3 bases: TGTGCCAGCAGTGAGCAGCCGGGACAGTCGTCTCATAATTCACCCCTCCACTTT. Protein: CASSEQPGQSSHNSPLHF. The V gene is TRBV6-4, the J gene TRBJ1-6; 7 bases are a match to TRBD1. This CDR3 has 18 amino acids. Per the germline V gene, CDR1 is MRHNA and CDR2 is SNTAGT. Trimming took 3 bases from V and 5 from J; bases not matched to a gene: 13.

The chain has TRBV7-2 and TRBJ2-7; D ambiguous. This CDR3 region has 14 residues. The germline gives CDR1 SGHTA, CDR2 FQGNSA. V lost 1 base to trimming and J lost 0 bases, with 7 bases between them. This CDR3 reads CASSLGRSSYEQYF. Written as DNA, the CDR3 is TGTGCCAGCAGCTTAGGACGGAGCTCCTACGAGCAGTACTTC.

The chain carries TRBV24-1 and TRBJ1-2, with D unresolved. V lost 0 bases, J lost 3 bases, and 7 bases lay in between. The germline V gene has CDR1 KGHDR and CDR2 SFDVKD. This CDR3 spans 14 amino acids. The CDR3 region is CATSDLGQDYGYTF. CDR3 DNA: TGTGCCACCAGTGATTTGGGGCAGGACTATGGCTACACCTTC.